This TCR beta chain was sequenced in a study of naive and memory T cell subsets. Study-wide results and caveats: Possibly reflecting memory cells re-expressing CD45RA, a few larger clonotypes occurred in naive repertoires, especially CD8.

The CDR3 covers 15 residues. Deletions cut 1 base from V and 5 bases from J, with 12 bases between. As to this clonotype: Its antigen is as yet unknown.

An equimolar mix of two oligonucleotides served as the beta constant-region primer for TRBC1 and TRBC2. Ligated cDNA was amplified by four rounds of PCR with nested alpha and beta constant-region primers and SP2. TCRdb reprocessed the UMI-ligation and nested PCR reads with MiXCR, giving one entry per CDR3 protein. The data hold 98,000 or so distinct CDR3 sequences, with around 11% observed a single time. The sequenced material came from naive CD4+ T cells from blood. The rearrangement uses TRBV12-3 or TRBV12-4 and TRBJ2-1; TRBD1 or TRBD2 may be the D gene (5 bases each). This sequence was found in a human donor in good health. The CDR3 nucleotides read TGTGCCAGCAGTTTAGGGGGGAGAAAGAACAATGAGCAGTTCTTC. It specifies CASSLGGRKNNEQFF.